This TCR beta chain was recorded in a study of shared clonotypes between healthy human individuals (dated by TCRdb to 2019 to 2021). Regarding the complete study: The cohort included a few men and a couple of women between 18 and 49 years of age. Each donor's leukapheresis produced roughly between roughly 0.85 and 10 billion PBMCs. Different laboratories and diverse techniques were used to prepare libraries and sequence TCR repertoires, to increase sequencing depth and limit assay-specific biases. To estimate repertoire size and how much clonotype sharing occurs between individuals, the study deeply sequenced the blood TCR repertoires of about five healthy adults. Overall study outcomes, separate from this receptor: Sampling was restricted to blood, and TCR repertoires in tissue are likely to differ from TCR repertoires in blood. The small number of donors limited the genetic and exposure-history diversity represented. Pairwise subsampling led to the expectation that sequencing depth would affect the degree of clonotype sharing among donors.

Based on the germline V gene, the CDR1 and CDR2 sequences are SGHTA and FQGNSA. The CDR3 runs 15 residues from the cysteine to the phenylalanine. Just CDR3 DNA is preserved here, 45 bases in frame from base 1. V drops 5 bases and J drops 0 bases, leaving 10 bases in between. Donors were healthy HIV-negative adults with no recently reported acute infections or vaccinations. Only Caucasian adults living in Nashville, Tennessee, USA were represented among the donors. For unsorted samples, some 90 million PBMCs were counted and genomic DNA was extracted with the QIAamp DNA Blood Mini kit. Blood was collected by leukapheresis, and PBMCs were isolated by Ficoll-Histopaque density gradient centrifugation and then cryopreserved in liquid nitrogen vapor phase. Using the deep immunoSEQ assay, TCR CDR3 regions were amplified from genomic DNA by multiplex PCR. Extracted genomic DNA from each cell subset was spread evenly across all wells of several immunoSEQ 96-well plates, with each plate serving as a replicate. For unsorted PBMC, approximately 0.3 ug of genomic DNA, equivalent to 30,000 to 35,000 T cell genomes, went into each replicate PCR. Ten immunoSEQ deep assay plates were used to sequence unsorted PBMC genomic DNA. The purified libraries were quantified using a Qubit 3.0 fluorometer, sized with a Bioanalyzer 2100, and then quantified again using the KAPA Library Quantification kit. Every immunoSEQ 96-well plate was sequenced on a separate single-read 150-cycle Illumina NextSeq 550 flow cell. From the authors' description of their analysis: The immunoSEQ output contained only junctional sequences without quality scores, so filtering could not match that applied to full-length reads. To assign V/J genes and CDR3, sequences were annotated against IMGT germline references using PyIR, a Python wrapper for IgBLAST v1.9. Any read was removed if the V/J assignment was weak (E-value above 1e-6), the CDR3 was missing, or the read contained stop codons, out-of-frame junctions, or ambiguous translated residues. A V3J clonotype was defined by an identical inferred V gene, J gene, and CDR3 amino acid sequence. Percentage overlap between repertoires was computed as shared unique clonotypes divided by the size of the smaller repertoire. Repertoire richness was assessed with RTK rarefaction, the Chao1 estimator, and Recon v2.1 estimates of unobserved clonotypes. TCRdb holds this immuneACCESS table with in-frame rearrangements only. Some clones are missing; in checked studies, unresolved V genes explain under half, and the rest has no known cause. The D gene and trimming were derived from the DNA, and the V and J assignments and clone size from that table. Present in this sample are about 500,000 clones, approximately 71% of which were seen just once. Clones ranked in the top ten supply more than 10% of the sample.

With regard to this clone: This clone's antigen is unknown. Base quality data are lacking; no much larger clone is found one base away.

Recombination joined TRBV7-2 with TRBJ2-2; possibly the D gene is TRBD2, per 5 matching bases. Sequencing was carried out using PBMCs. The receptor was derived from a woman between 40 and 55 years old in good health. Some clones in this sample may be carry-over from other donors' samples. The CDR3 here reads CASSRRTSNTGELFF. The nucleotide sequence reads as follows: TGTGCCAGCAGCCGTAGGACTTCGAACACCGGGGAGCTGTTTTTT.